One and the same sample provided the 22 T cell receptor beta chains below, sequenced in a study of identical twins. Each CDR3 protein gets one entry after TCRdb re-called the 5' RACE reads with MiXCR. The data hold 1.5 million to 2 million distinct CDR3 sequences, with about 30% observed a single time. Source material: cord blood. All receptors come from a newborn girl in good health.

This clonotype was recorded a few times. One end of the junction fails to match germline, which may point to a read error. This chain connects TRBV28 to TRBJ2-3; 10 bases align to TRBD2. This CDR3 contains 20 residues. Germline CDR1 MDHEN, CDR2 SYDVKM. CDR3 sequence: CASSLWSWDPSGRETDTQYF. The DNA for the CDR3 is TGTGCCAGCAGCTTATGGAGTTGGGACCCTAGCGGGAGAGAGACAGATACGCAGTATTTT.

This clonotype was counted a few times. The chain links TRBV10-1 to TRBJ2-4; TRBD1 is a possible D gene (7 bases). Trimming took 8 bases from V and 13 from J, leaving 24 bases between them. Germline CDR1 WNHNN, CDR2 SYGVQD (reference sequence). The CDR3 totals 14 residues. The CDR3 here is CASAPGQPSGEQYF. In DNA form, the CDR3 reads TGCGCCAGCGCCCCGGGACAGCCCTCGGGGGAGCAGTACTTC.

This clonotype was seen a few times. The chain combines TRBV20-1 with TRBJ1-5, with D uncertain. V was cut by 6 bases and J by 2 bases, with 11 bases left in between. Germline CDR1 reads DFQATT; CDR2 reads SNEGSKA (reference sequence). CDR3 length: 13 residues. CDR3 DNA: TGCAGTGCCCCCATCTGGGGCAATCAGCCCCAGCATTTT. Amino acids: CSAPIWGNQPQHF.

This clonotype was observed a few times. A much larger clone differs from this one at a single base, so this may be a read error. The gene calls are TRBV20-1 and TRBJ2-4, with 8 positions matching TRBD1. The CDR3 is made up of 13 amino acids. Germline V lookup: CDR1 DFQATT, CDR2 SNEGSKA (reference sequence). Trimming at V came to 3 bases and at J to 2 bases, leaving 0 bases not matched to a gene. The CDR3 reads CSASRGPKNIQYF. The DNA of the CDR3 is TGCAGTGCTAGCAGGGGGCCCAAAAACATTCAGTACTTC.

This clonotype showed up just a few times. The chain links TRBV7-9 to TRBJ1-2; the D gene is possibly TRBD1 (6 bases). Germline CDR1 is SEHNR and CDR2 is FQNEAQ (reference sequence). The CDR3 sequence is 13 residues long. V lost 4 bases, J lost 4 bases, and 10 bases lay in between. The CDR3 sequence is CASSSGGPYGYTF. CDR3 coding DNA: TGTGCCAGCAGCTCTGGGGGGCCCTATGGCTACACCTTC.

CDR3: CASSFYRQGRQAFF. In nucleotides, the CDR3 is TGTGCCAGCAGTTTCTACCGACAGGGGCGGCAAGCTTTCTTT. This chain uses TRBV28 with TRBJ1-1, with 8 bases lining up with TRBD1. The ends lost 3 bases at V and 9 bases at J; junction bases unmatched: 9. This CDR3 comprises 14 residues. CDR1 MDHEN and CDR2 SYDVKM come from the germline V gene.

CDR3 DNA: TGTGCCAGCACCCGGTTGGACAGCTCCTACGAGCAGTACTTC. This translates into CASTRLDSSYEQYF. The chain couples TRBV6-5 to TRBJ2-7, with a tentative D call TRBD1 (6 bases). This CDR3 contains 14 residues. V lost 7 bases and J 0 bases, leaving 13 bases between the germline ends. Germline CDR1 and CDR2: MNHEY and SVGAGI.

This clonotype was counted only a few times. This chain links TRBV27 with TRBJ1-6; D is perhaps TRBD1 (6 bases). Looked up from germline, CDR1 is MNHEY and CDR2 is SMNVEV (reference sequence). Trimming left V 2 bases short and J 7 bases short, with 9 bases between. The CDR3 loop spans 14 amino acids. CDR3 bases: TGTGCCAGCAGTTTACCTGGGACAAATTCACCCCTCCACTTT. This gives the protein CASSLPGTNSPLHF.

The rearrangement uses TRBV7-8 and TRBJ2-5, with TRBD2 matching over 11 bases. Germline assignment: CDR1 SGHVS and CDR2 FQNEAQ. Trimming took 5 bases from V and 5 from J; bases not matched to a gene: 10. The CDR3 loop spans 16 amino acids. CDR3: CASSHNRLAGRETQYF. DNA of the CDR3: TGTGCCAGCAGCCATAACCGACTAGCGGGGCGCGAGACCCAGTACTTC. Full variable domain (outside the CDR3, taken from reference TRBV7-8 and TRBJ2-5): GAGVSQSPRYKVAKRGQDVALRCDPISGHVSLFWYQQALGQGPEFLTYFQNEAQLDKSGLPSDRFFAERPEGSVSTLKIQRTQQEDSAVYLCASSHNRLAGRETQYFGPGTRLLVL.

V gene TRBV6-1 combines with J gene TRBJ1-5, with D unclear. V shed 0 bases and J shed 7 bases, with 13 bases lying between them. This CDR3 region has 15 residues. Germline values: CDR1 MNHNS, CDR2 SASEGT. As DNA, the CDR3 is TGTGCCAGCAGTGAAGCGGGGTGGTTCGGGCAGCCCCAGCATTTT. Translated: CASSEAGWFGQPQHF.

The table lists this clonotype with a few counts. The CDR3 loop reads CASSQDPILGPYNEQFF. The CDR3 DNA follows: TGTGCCAGCAGCCAAGATCCTATACTAGGCCCCTACAATGAGCAGTTCTTC. This rearrangement joins TRBV4-2 to TRBJ2-1, with D tentatively TRBD2 (5 bases). Germline values: CDR1 LGHNA, CDR2 YNFKEQ. Trimming shortened V by 0 bases and J by 2 bases, and 14 bases separated the two germline ends. The CDR3 has 17 amino acids.

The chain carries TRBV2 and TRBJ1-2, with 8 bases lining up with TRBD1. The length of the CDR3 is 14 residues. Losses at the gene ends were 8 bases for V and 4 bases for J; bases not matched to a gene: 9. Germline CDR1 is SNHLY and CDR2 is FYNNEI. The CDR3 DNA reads TGTGCCAGCGAATACGAGACAGGGGTCTATGGCTACACCTTC. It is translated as CASEYETGVYGYTF.

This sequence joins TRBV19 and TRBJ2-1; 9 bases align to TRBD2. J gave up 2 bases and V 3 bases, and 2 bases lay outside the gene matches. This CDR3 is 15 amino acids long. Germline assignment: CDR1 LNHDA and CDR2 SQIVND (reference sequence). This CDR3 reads CASSMTSGTYNEQFF. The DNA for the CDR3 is TGTGCCAGTAGTATGACTAGCGGAACCTACAATGAGCAGTTCTTC.

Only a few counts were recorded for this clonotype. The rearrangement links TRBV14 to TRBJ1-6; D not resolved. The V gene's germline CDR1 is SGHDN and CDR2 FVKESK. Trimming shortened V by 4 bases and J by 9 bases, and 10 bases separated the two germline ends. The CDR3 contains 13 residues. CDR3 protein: CASSPRLASPLHF. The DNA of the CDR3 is TGTGCCAGCAGCCCGCGGTTGGCTTCACCCCTCCACTTT.

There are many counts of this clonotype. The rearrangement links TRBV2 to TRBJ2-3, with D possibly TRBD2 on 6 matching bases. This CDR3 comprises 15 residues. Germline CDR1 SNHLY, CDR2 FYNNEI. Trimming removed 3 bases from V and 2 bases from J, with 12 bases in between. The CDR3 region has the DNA TGTGCCAGCAGTGAGGGTAGCGGACCCACAGATACGCAGTATTTT. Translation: CASSEGSGPTDTQYF.

The CDR3 DNA follows: TGTGCCAGCAGTGGACCAGGGGGCGGAAATCAGCCCCAGCATTTT. Encoded protein: CASSGPGGGNQPQHF. The genes are TRBV2 and TRBJ1-5; 8 bases line up with TRBD1. The length of the CDR3 is 15 residues. V was pared by 4 bases and J by 4 bases, with 6 bases of the junction left unmatched. Germline V CDR1 and CDR2: SNHLY, FYNNEI.

DNA for the CDR3: TGTGCCAGCAGCTTTCCCAGCGGGGTGTTTGGAGATACGCAGTATTTT. It is translated as CASSFPSGVFGDTQYF. V usage is TRBV7-2 and J usage is TRBJ2-3; TRBD2 matches 7 bases. Per germline, CDR1 SGHTA and CDR2 FQGNSA. This CDR3 spans 16 amino acids. With 3 bases clipped from V and 5 bases from J, the junction kept 11 bases outside the gene matches.

The CDR3 sequence is CASSLALENEQYF. Written as DNA, the CDR3 is TGCGCCAGCAGCTTGGCCTTGGAGAATGAGCAGTACTTC. The chain is built from TRBV5-1 and TRBJ2-5; D unclear. The CDR3 is 13 amino acids. The V gene lost 0 bases and the J gene lost 11 bases, with 14 bases spanning the gap. CDR1 and CDR2 from the germline V gene are SGHRS and YFSETQ. Full variable domain (outside the CDR3, taken from reference TRBV5-1 and TRBJ2-5): KAGVTQTPRYLIKTRGQQVTLSCSPISGHRSVSWYQQTPGQGLQFLFEYFSETQRNKGNFPGRFSGRQFSNSRSEMNVSTLELGDSALYLCASSLALENEQYFGPGTRLLVL.

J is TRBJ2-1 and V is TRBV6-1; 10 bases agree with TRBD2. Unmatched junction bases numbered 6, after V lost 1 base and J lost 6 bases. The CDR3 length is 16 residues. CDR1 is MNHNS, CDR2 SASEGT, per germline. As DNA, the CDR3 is TGTGCCAGCAGTGAAGTAGGGACTAGCGTCGTCAATGAGCAGTTCTTC. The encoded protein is CASSEVGTSVVNEQFF.

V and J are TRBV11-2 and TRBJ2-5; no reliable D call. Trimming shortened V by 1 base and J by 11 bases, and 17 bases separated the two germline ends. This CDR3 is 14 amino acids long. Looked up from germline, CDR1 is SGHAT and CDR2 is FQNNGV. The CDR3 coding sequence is TGTGCCAGCAGCTTAGTAGGTTGGTACAATGAGCAGTACTTC. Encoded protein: CASSLVGWYNEQYF. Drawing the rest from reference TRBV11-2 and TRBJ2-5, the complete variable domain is EAGVAQSPRYKIIEKRQSVAFWCNPISGHATLYWYQQILGQGPKLLIQFQNNGVVDDSQLPKDRFSAERLKGVDSTLKIQPAKLEDSAVYLCASSLVGWYNEQYFGPGTRLLVL.

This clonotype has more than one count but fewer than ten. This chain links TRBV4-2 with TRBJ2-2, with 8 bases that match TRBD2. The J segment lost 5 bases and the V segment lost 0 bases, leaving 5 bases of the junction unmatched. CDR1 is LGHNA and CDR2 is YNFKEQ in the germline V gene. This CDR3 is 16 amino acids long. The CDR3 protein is CASSQDPLAGTGELFF. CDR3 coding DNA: TGTGCCAGCAGCCAAGATCCCCTAGCGGGTACCGGGGAGCTGTTTTTT.

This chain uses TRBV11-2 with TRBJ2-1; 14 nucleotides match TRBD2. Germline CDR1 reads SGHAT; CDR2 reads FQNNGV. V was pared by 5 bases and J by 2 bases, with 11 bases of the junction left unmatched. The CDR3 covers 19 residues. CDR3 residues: CASSPLTSGGAPTYNEQFF. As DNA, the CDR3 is TGTGCCAGCAGCCCGTTGACTAGCGGGGGGGCCCCTACCTACAATGAGCAGTTCTTC. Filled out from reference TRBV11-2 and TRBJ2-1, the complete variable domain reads EAGVAQSPRYKIIEKRQSVAFWCNPISGHATLYWYQQILGQGPKLLIQFQNNGVVDDSQLPKDRFSAERLKGVDSTLKIQPAKLEDSAVYLCASSPLTSGGAPTYNEQFFGPGTRLTVL.